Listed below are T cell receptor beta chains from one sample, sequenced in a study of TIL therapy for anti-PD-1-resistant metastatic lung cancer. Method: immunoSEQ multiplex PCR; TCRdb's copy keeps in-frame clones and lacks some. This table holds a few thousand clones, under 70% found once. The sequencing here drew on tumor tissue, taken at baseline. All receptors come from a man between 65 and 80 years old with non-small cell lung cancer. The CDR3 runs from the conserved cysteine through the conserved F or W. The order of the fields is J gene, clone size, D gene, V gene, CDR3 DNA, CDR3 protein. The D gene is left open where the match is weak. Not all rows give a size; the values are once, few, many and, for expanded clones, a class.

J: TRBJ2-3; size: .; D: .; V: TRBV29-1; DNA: TGCAGCGTTGACATTTCGCGGACCACAGATACGCAGTATTTT; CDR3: CSVDISRTTDTQYF
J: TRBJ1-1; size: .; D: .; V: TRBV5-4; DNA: TGTGCCAGCAGCTTAGGAGGGGGTAGAAACACTGAAGCTTTCTTT; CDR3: CASSLGGGRNTEAFF
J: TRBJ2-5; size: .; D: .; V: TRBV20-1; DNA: TGCAGTGGGGAGCAAGAGACCCAGTACTTC; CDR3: CSGEQETQYF
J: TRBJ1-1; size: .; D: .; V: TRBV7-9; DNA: TGTGCCAGCAGCTTTGGGATTAACACTGAAGCTTTCTTT; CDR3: CASSFGINTEAFF
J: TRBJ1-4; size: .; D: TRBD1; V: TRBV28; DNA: TGTGCCAGCAGTCTAAACCTAAGGACAGGGGAGGATGAAAAACTGTTTTTT; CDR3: CASSLNLRTGEDEKLFF
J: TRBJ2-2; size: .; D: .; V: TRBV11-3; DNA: TGTGCCAGCAGCCCGAGGGGGGAGGGCCGTTCCGGGGAGCTGTTTTTT; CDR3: CASSPRGEGRSGELFF
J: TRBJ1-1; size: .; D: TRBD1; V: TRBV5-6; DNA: TGTGCCAGCAGCACGCAAGTTTGGGACAGTCTACCGAACACTGAAGCTTTCTTT; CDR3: CASSTQVWDSLPNTEAFF
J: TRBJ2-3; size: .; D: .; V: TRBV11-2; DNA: TGTGCCAGCACCTGGGACGGGAGCACAGATACGCAGTATTTT; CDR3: CASTWDGSTDTQYF
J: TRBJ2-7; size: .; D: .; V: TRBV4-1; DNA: TGCGCCAGCAGCCAAGATTTCGCGGCTACGGGTTACGAGCAGTACTTC; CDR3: CASSQDFAATGYEQYF
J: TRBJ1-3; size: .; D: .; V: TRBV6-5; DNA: TGTGCCAGCAGAAGATCGCTTACTGGAAACACCATATATTTT; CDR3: CASRRSLTGNTIYF
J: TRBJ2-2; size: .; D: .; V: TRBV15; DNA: TGTGCCACCAGCAGGGGTTTGAGCGCAGGAGGGACCGGGGAGCTGTTTTTT; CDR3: CATSRGLSAGGTGELFF
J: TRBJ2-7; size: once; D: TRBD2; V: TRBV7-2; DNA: TGTGCCAGCAGCTTAGCGCGGCGGGAGCTCTCCTACGAGCAGTACTTC; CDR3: CASSLARRELSYEQYF
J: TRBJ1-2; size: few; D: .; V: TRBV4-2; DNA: TGTGCCAGCAGCCAAGTGGGCGGCACCACCTATGGCTACACCTTC; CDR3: CASSQVGGTTYGYTF
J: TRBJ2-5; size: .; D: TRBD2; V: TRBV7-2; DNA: TGTGCCAGCAGCTTAGTGGGTAGCGGGAGGGCAAGAGAGACCCAGTACTTC; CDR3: CASSLVGSGRARETQYF
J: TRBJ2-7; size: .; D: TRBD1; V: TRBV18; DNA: TGTGCCAGCTCACCTGGCGGGACAGGGGGCGCCGAGCAGTACTTC; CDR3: CASSPGGTGGAEQYF
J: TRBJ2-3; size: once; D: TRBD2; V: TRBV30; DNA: TGTGCCTGGAGTGGGGGGACTACCCGTAGCACAGATACGCAGTATTTT; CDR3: CAWSGGTTRSTDTQYF
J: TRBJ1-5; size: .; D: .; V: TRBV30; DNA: TGTGCCTGGAACAGGGTAAATCAGCCCCAGCATTTT; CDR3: CAWNRVNQPQHF
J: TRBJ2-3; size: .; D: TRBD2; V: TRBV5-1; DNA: TGCGCCAGCAGCGTAGGGACTAGCGGGAGCAGAATGGATACGCAGTATTTT; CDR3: CASSVGTSGSRMDTQYF
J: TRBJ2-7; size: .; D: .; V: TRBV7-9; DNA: TGTGCCAGCAGCTTAGCGGGAGAGCAGTACTTC; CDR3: CASSLAGEQYF
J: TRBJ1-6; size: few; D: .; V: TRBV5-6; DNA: TGTGCCAGCAGCTTATGGACAGACTATAATTCACCCCTCCACTTT; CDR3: CASSLWTDYNSPLHF
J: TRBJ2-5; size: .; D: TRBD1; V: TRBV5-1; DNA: TGCGCCAGCAGCTGGACAGGGGCGCAGACCCAGTACTTC; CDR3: CASSWTGAQTQYF
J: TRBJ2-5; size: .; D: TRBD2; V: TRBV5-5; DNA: TGTGCCAGCAGCAATCCCGGGACTAGCGGGAGAGAGACCCAGTACTTC; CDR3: CASSNPGTSGRETQYF
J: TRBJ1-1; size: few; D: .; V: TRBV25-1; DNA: TGTGCCAGCACAGGGTCTGAAGCTTTCTTT; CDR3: CASTGSEAFF
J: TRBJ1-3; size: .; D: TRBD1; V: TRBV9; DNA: TGTGCCAGCAGCGTAGGGACAGGCTCTGGAAACACCATATATTTT; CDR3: CASSVGTGSGNTIYF
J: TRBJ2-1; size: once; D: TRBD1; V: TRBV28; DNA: TGTGCCAGCAGGAACCCCGGGACAGCCTACAATGAGCAGTTCTTC; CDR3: CASRNPGTAYNEQFF
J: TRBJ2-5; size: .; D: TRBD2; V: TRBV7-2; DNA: TGTGCCAGCAGCTTATTTGGAGGGAGGGATGAGACCCAGTACTTC; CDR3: CASSLFGGRDETQYF
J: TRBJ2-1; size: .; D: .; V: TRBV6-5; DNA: TGTGCCAGCAGCAGAACCCTAGAGTACTACAATGAGCAGTTCTTC; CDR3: CASSRTLEYYNEQFF
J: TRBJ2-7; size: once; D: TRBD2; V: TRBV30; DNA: TGTGCCTGGAGTGTACTACGGGAGGTCTCCTACGAGCAGTACTTC; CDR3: CAWSVLREVSYEQYF
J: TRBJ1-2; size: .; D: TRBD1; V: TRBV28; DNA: TGTGCCAGCAGTCTTAGGACAGGGCGACGTGGCTACACCTTC; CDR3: CASSLRTGRRGYTF
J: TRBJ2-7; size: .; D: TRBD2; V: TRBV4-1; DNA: TGCGCCAGCAGCCAAGAGAGCGGGAGCTCCTACGAGCAGTACTTC; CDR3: CASSQESGSSYEQYF
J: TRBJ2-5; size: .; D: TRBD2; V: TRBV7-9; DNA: TGTGCCAGCACCACTGGGTTACTAGCGGGAATGGAGACCCAGTACTTC; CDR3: CASTTGLLAGMETQYF
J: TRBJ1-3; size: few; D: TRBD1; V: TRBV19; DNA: TGTGCCAGTAGTCCGGGGACAGGGCGCAACACCATATATTTT; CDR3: CASSPGTGRNTIYF
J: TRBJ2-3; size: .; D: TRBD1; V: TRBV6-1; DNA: TGTGCCAGCAGTGATGACAGGGGTGCAGATACGCAGTATTTT; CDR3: CASSDDRGADTQYF
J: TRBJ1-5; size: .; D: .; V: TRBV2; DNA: TGTGCCAGCAGCAAACAGGGAAATAGCAATCAGCCCCAGCATTTT; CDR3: CASSKQGNSNQPQHF
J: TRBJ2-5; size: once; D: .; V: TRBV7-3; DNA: TGTGCCAGCAGCTTATTCGTTGGGGAGACCCAGTACTTC; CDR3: CASSLFVGETQYF
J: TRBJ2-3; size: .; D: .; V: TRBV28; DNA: TGTGCCAGCCTGGCAGGCCTGCTATCAGATACGCAGTATTTT; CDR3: CASLAGLLSDTQYF
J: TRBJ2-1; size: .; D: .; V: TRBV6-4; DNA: TGTGCCAGCAGTGTCCAAGACAGGCCACCATACAATGAGCAGTTCTTC; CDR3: CASSVQDRPPYNEQFF
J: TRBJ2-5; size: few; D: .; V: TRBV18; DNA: TGTGCCAGCTCACCACTCGGCGTCTCCCTCCAAGAGACCCAGTACTTC; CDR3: CASSPLGVSLQETQYF
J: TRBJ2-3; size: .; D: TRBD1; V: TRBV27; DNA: TGTGCCAGCAGTTTAGACAGGGGAAGAGATACGCAGTATTTT; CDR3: CASSLDRGRDTQYF
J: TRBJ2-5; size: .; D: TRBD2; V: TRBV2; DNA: TGTGCCAGCAGTGAAATATTGAGACTAGCGGACCAAGAGACCCAGTACTTC; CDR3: CASSEILRLADQETQYF
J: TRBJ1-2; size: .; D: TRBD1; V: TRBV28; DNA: TGTGCCACCCGATGGGGGACAGCAGAATATGGCTACACCTTC; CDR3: CATRWGTAEYGYTF
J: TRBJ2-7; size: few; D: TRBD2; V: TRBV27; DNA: TGTGCCAGCAGAAGGACTAGCGGCCCTTACGAGCAGTACTTC; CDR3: CASRRTSGPYEQYF
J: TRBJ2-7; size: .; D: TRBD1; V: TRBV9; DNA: TGTGCCAGCAGCGCGCTAACAGGGGGCAACGAGCAGTACTTC; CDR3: CASSALTGGNEQYF
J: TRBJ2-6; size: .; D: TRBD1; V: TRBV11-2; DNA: TGTGCCAGCAGCTTGGGACAGAATTCGAGGGCCAACGTCCTGACTTTC; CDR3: CASSLGQNSRANVLTF
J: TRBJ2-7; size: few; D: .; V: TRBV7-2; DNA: TGTGCCAGCAGCTCGAGGGACTTCTCCTACGAGCAGTACTTC; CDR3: CASSSRDFSYEQYF
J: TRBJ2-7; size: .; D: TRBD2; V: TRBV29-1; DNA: TGCAGCGTTGGGGGGGGACTAGCGGGCCACTCCTACGAGCAGTACTTC; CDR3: CSVGGGLAGHSYEQYF
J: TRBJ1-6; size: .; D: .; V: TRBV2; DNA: TGTGCCAGCAGGAAGACAGATCTGGGAAATTCACCCCTCCACTTT; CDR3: CASRKTDLGNSPLHF
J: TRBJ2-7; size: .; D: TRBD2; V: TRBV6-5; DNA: TGTGCCAGCTCAAAGCGGGAGGGCTACGAGCAGTACTTC; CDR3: CASSKREGYEQYF
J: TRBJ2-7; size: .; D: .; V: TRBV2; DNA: TGTGCCAGCAACACCGGGACATCAAACTACGAGCAGTACTTC; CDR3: CASNTGTSNYEQYF
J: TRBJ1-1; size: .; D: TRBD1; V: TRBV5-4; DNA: TGTGCCAGCAGCTTGTCGGGACAGGGAATGAACACTGAAGCTTTCTTT; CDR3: CASSLSGQGMNTEAFF
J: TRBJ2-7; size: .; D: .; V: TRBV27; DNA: TGTGCCAGCAGTTTAGGACTGAAGGCCTCCTACGAGCAGTACTTC; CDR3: CASSLGLKASYEQYF
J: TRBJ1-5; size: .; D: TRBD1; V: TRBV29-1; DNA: TGCAGCGTTCGGGACAGAGGCAATCAGCCCCAGCATTTT; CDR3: CSVRDRGNQPQHF
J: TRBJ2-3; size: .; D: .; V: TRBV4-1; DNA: TGCGCCAGCAGCCAAGATAGGGAGGGAGGGGGACCAGATACGCAGTATTTT; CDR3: CASSQDREGGGPDTQYF
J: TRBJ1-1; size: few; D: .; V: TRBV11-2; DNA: TGTGCCAGCAGCCCTTATCCGGTAACTGAAGCTTTCTTT; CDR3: CASSPYPVTEAFF